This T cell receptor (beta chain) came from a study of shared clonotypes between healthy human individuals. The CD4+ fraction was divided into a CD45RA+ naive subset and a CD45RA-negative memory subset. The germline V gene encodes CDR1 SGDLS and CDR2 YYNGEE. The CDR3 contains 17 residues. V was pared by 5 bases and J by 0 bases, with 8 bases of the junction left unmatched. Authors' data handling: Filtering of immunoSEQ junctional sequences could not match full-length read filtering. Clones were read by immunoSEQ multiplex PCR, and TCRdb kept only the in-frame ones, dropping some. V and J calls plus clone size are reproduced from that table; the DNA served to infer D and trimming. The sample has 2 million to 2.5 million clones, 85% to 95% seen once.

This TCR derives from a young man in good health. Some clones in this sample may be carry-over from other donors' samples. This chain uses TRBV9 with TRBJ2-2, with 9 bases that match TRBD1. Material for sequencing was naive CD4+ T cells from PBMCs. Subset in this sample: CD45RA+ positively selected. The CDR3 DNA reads TGTGCCAGCAGTTCCGGGACAGGGTTTGCGAACACCGGGGAGCTGTTTTTT. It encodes CASSSGTGFANTGELFF.